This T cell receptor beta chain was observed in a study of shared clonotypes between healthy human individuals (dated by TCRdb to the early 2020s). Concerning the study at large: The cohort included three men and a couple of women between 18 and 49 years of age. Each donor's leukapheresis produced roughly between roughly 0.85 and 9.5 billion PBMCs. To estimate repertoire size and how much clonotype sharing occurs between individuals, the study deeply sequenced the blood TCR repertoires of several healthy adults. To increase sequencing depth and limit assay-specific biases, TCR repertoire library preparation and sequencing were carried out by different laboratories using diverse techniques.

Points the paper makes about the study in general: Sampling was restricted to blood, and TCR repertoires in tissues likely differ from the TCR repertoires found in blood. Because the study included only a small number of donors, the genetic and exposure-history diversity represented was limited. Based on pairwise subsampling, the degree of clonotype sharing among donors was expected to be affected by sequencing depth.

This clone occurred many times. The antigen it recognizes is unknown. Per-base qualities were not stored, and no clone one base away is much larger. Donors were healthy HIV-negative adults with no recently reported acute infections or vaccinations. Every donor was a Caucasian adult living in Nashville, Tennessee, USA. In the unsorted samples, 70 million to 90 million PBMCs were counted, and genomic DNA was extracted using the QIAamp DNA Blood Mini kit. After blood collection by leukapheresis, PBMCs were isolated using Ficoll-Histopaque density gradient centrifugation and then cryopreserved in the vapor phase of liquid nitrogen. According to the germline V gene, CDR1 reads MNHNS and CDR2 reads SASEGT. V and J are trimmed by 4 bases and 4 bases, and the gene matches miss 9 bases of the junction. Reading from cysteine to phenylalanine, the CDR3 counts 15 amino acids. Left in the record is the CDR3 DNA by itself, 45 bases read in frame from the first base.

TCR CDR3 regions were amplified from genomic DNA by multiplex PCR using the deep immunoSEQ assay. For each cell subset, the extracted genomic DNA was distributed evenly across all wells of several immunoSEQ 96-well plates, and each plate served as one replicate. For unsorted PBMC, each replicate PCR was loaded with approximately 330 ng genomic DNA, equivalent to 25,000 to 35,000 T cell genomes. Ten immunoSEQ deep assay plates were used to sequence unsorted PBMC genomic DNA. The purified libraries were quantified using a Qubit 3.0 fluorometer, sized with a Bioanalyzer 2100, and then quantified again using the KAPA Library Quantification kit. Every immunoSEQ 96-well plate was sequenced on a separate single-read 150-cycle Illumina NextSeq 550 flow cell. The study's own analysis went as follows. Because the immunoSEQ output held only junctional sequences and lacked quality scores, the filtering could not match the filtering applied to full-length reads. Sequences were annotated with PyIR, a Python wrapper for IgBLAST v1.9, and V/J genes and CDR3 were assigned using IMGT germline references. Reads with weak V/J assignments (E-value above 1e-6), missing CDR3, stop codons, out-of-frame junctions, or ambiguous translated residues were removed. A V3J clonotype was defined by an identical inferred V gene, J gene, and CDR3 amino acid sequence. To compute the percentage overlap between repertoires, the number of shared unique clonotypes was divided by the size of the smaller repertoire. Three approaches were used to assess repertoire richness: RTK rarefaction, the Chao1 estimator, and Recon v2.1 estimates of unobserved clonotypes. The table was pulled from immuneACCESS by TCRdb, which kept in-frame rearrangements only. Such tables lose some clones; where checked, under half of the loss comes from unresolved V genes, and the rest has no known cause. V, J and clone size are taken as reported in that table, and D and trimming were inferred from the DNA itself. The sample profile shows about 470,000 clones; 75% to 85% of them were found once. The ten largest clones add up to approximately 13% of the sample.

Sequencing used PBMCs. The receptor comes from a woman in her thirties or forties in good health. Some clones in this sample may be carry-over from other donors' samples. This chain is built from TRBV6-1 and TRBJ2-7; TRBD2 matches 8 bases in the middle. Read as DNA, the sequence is TGTGCCAGCAGTGCAGACGCCGGGGGGGTGTACGAGCAGTACTTC. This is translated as CASSADAGGVYEQYF.